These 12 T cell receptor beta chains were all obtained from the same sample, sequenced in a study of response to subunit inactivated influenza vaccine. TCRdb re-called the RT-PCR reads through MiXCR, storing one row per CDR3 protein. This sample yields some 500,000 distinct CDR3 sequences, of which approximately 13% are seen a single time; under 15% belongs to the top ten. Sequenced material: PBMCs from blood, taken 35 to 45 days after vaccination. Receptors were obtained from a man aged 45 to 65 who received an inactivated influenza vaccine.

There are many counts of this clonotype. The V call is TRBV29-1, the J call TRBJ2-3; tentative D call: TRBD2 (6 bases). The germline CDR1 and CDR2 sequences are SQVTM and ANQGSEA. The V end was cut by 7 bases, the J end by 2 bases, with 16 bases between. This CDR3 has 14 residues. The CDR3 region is CSASSAGFTDTQYF. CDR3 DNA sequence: TGCAGCGCATCTAGCGCAGGATTCACAGATACGCAGTATTTT.

CDR3 nucleotides: TGTGCCTTCAGTTTATCGTCAGGCCTAGCGGGAGGGACAGATACGCAGTATTTT. It codes for CAFSLSSGLAGGTDTQYF. The chain has TRBV12-3 or TRBV12-4 and TRBJ2-3; TRBD2 matches 12 bases. Trimming at V came to 11 bases and at J to 3 bases, leaving 18 bases not matched to a gene. The length of the CDR3 is 18 residues.

CDR3 nucleotides: TGTGCCAGCAGCTTAGTGAGGGAGGCCAACGTCCTGACTTTC. Protein: CASSLVREANVLTF. The V call is TRBV7-2, the J call TRBJ2-6; a weak D match, TRBD2 (5 bases). The V end lost 1 base, the J end lost 6 bases, and 7 bases lay between the germline ends. CDR3 length equals 14 residues. Germline V gene sequence: CDR1 SGHTA, CDR2 FQGNSA.

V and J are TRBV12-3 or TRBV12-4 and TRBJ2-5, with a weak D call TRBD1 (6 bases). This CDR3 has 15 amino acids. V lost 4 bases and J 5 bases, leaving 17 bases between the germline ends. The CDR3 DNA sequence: TGTGCCAGCAGTTCAAACGACAGGTTCGGGGAGACCCAGTACTTC. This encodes CASSSNDRFGETQYF.

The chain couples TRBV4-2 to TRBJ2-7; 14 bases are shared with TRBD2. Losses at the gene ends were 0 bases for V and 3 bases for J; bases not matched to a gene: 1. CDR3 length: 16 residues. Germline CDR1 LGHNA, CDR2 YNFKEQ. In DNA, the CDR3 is TGTGCCAGCAGCCAAGAGGGACTAGCGGGAGTCTACGAGCAGTACTTC. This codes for CASSQEGLAGVYEQYF.

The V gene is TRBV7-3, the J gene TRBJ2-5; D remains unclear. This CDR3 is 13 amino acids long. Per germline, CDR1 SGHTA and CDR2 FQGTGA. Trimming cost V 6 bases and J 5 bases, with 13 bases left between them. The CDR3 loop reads CASSKSIRETQYF. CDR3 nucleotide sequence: TGTGCCAGCAGTAAAAGCATCAGGGAGACCCAGTACTTC.

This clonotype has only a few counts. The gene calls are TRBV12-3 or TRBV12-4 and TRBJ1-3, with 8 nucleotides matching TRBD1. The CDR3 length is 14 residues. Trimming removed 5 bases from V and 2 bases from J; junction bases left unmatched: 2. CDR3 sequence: CASSARGPGNTIYF. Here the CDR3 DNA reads TGTGCCAGCAGTGCCAGGGGGCCTGGAAACACCATATATTTT.

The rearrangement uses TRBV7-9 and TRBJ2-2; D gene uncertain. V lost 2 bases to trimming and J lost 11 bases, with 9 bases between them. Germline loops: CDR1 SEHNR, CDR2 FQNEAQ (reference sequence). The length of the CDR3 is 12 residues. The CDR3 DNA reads TGTGCCAGCAGCTTATTAGGAAGAGAGCTGTTTTTT. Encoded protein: CASSLLGRELFF.

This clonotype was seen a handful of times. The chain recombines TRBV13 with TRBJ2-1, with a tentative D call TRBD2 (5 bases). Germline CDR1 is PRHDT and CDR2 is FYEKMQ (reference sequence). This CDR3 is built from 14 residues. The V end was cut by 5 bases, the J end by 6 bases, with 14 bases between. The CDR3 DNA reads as TGTGCCAGCAGCCCCCGGGGAGCGGTCAATGAGCAGTTCTTC. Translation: CASSPRGAVNEQFF.

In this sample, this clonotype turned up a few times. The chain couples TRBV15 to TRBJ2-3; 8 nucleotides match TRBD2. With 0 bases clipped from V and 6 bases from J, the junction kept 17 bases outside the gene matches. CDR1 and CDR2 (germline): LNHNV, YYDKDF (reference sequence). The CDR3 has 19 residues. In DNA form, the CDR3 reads TGTGCCACCAGCAGAGATTCTGCGCTGACGGGATCGGGGGGGGATACGCAGTATTTT. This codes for CATSRDSALTGSGGDTQYF.

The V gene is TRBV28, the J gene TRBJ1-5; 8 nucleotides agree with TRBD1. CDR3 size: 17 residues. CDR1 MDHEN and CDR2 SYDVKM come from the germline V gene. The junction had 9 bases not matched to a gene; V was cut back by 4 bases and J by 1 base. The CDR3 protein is CASSSGTGLISNQPQHF. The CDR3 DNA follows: TGTGCCAGCAGTTCTGGGACAGGATTGATAAGCAATCAGCCCCAGCATTTT. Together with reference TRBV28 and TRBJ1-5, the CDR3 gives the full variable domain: DVKVTQSSRYLVKRTGEKVFLECVQDMDHENMFWYRQDPGLGLRLIYFSYDVKMKEKGDIPEGYSVSREKKERFSLILESASTNQTSMYLCASSSGTGLISNQPQHFGDGTRLSIL.

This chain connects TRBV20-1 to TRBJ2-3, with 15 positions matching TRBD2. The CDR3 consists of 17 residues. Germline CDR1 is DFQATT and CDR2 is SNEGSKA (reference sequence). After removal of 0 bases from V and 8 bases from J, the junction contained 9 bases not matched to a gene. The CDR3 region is CSARDVERGLAGGTQYF. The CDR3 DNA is TGCAGTGCTAGAGATGTGGAGCGGGGACTAGCGGGGGGTACGCAGTATTTT.